The clone carrying this T cell receptor (beta chain) was found many times. The data stem from a study of blood T cell repertoires in COVID-19. Study-wide background: Collection of acute and convalescent COVID-19 samples took place in the United States, Italy and Spain. T cells, B-cell-depleted T cells, or PBMCs supplied cDNA or gDNA.

Seattle enrolled patients during active infection and tracked them longitudinally. Trimming stripped 1 base from V and 5 bases from J, with 11 bases between. The germline V gene encodes CDR1 SGHDN and CDR2 FVKESK. This CDR3 spans 14 amino acids. Sequencing was performed with immunoSEQ multiplex PCR; in TCRdb, only in-frame clones are kept and a portion is missing. The sample shows 120,000 to 150,000 clones, around 91% of them seen only once. The sequenced sample consisted of peripheral blood. This sequence joins TRBV14 and TRBJ2-5; D remains unclear. The clonotype originates from a man aged 18 to 29 with COVID-19, enrolled during active disease. CDR3 sequence reads: CASSQGARSETQYF. CDR3 bases: TGTGCCAGCAGCCAAGGGGCCAGATCGGAGACCCAGTACTTC.